This TCR beta chain was captured by sequencing in a study of post-analysis software for immune sequencing data. Points from the study as a whole: The study found TRBV5-6, TRBV5-1 and TRBV20-1 among four to six TRBV segments more frequent in patients than controls. People with multiple sclerosis had a significantly lower normalized Chao1 diversity than controls did. F measure clustering grouped samples strongly by preparation batch.

Unique molecular identifiers featured in each of the TCR beta cDNA libraries. Using its own MiXCR run on the PCR reads, TCRdb lists one record per CDR3 protein. The data contain a few hundred thousand distinct CDR3 sequences, roughly 35% of them singletons. As concerns this clonotype: The antigen remains unidentified.

V lost 1 base and J lost 4, with 11 bases in between. The CDR3 loop spans 15 amino acids. Germline lookup yields CDR1 SGHAT and CDR2 FQNNGV. The sequenced sample was blood. The TCR sequence derives from a girl aged 10 to 17 with multiple sclerosis. The rearrangement joins TRBV11-2 to TRBJ2-1; unclear D gene. The CDR3 bases are TGTGCCAGCAGCTTAGGGCACGCGCGTTACAATGAGCAGTTCTTC. Its protein product is CASSLGHARYNEQFF.